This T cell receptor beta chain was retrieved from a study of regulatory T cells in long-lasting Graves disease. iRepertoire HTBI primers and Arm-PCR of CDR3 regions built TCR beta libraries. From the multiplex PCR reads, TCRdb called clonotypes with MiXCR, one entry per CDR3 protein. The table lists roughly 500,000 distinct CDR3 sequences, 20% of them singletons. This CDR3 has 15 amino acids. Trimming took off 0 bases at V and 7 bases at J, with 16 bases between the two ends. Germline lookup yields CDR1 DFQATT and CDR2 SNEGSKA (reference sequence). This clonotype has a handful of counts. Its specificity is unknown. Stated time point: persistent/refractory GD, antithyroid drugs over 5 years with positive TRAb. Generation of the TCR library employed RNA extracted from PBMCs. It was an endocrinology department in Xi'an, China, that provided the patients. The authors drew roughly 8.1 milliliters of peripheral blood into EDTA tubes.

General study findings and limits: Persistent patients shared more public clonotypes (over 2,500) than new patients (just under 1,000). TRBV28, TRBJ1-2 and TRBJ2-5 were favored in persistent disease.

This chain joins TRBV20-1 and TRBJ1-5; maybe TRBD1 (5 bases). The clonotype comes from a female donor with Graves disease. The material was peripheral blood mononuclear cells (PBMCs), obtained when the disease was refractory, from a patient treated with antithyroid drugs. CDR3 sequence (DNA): TGCAGTGCTAGAGATGGGGCGGGGGGGAACCAGCCCCAGCATTTT. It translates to CSARDGAGGNQPQHF.